Listed below are T cell receptor beta chains from one sample, sequenced in a study of T cell repertoires in cytomegalovirus infection. TCRdb ran MiXCR on the reads and lists one entry per CDR3 protein. The sample holds about 130,000 distinct CDR3 sequences, approximately 24% seen once. For these receptors, no antigen is known. The sequenced sample was PBMCs, sequenced either directly or after in vitro stimulation (not recorded which). The receptors come from a human donor in good health (CMV status not recorded). Some clones in this sample may be carry-over from other donors' samples. Both conserved end residues are part of each CDR3. Each record gives: clone size, CDR3 length, D gene, J gene, V gene, CDR3 DNA, CDR3 protein. D genes are given only for firm matches. Some rows have no size entry. The others give once, few or many, or a class for an expanded clone.

few 14 . TRBJ2-1 TRBV28 TGTGCCAGCAGTTCACGACAGGTCCACAATGAGCAGTTCTTC CASSSRQVHNEQFF
many 13 . TRBJ2-7 TRBV7-6 TGTGCCAGCAGCCAGGGGCGGACGGGGGAGCAGTACTTC CASSQGRTGEQYF
. 14 . TRBJ2-7 TRBV27 TGTGCCAGCAGTCCCCCGGACAGCGCCTACGAGCAGTACTTC CASSPPDSAYEQYF
few 18 . TRBJ2-2 TRBV10-2 TGCGCCAGCAGTGGGGTTCTCTCTAACGTGGGGGACACCGGGGAGCTGTTTTTT CASSGVLSNVGDTGELFF
few 14 TRBD1 TRBJ2-5 TRBV6-2/TRBV6-3 TGTGCCAGCAGTCTCGACAGGGGCGGAGAGACCCAGTACTTC CASSLDRGGETQYF
. 15 . TRBJ2-1 TRBV28 TGTGCCAGCAGGCCCTACAGGGCGGCCTACAATGAGCAGTTCTTC CASRPYRAAYNEQFF
medium-sized 16 TRBD2 TRBJ2-3 TRBV7-2 TGTGCCAGCAGCCATGCCACCGGGACTAGCGGAACCACGCCATTTTTT CASSHATGTSGTTPFF
many 17 TRBD2 TRBJ2-1 TRBV10-3 TGTGCCATCAGTGAGTCGGAGACTAGCGGAGTCTACAATGAGCAGTTCTTC CAISESETSGVYNEQFF
. 14 TRBD1 TRBJ2-1 TRBV20-1 TGCAGTGCTATGGACAGGGGAGTCGGCAATGAGCAGTTCTTC CSAMDRGVGNEQFF
. 13 . TRBJ1-1 TRBV30 TGTGCCTGGAGGCTGGGGACTAACACTGAAGCTTTCTTT CAWRLGTNTEAFF
. 13 . TRBJ2-2 TRBV5-1 TGCGCCAGCAGCTCGGAAGTGTCCGGGGAGCTGTTTTTT CASSSEVSGELFF
few 14 . TRBJ2-7 TRBV5-5 TGTGCCAGCAGCTTGTCGGCCAGCCCCTACGAGCAGTACTTC CASSLSASPYEQYF
. 16 TRBD2 TRBJ2-1 TRBV5-4 TGTGCCAGCAGCACTCCACTAGCGGGAGTTCGATGGGAGCAGTTCTTC CASSTPLAGVRWEQFF
. 14 TRBD1 TRBJ1-2 TRBV12-3/TRBV12-4 TGTGCCAGCAGTCCAGGACAGGTGGTTTATGGCTACACCTTC CASSPGQVVYGYTF
few 11 . TRBJ2-1 TRBV6-1 TGTGCCAGCAATACTTACAATGAGCAGTTCTTC CASNTYNEQFF
many 13 . TRBJ2-7 TRBV7-2 TGTGCCAGCAGCCGCCCCGGGGCCTACGAGCAGTACTTC CASSRPGAYEQYF
. 14 . TRBJ1-5 TRBV6-2/TRBV6-3 TGTGCCAGCAGTATATCGGCAGGGAGTCAGCCCCAGCATTTT CASSISAGSQPQHF
few 14 . TRBJ1-5 TRBV7-2 TGTGCCAGCAGCCCAGACGCCAGCAATCAGCCCCAGCATTTT CASSPDASNQPQHF
few 15 . TRBJ1-2 TRBV3-1 TGTGCCAGCAGCCTGACCCCCGTGAACTCCTATGGCTACACCTTC CASSLTPVNSYGYTF
few 16 TRBD1 TRBJ2-5 TRBV19 TGTGCCAGTAGTATCTCCCCCACAGGGGTCAGGGAGACCCAGTACTTC CASSISPTGVRETQYF
. 14 TRBD2 TRBJ2-1 TRBV10-3 TGTGCCATCGCTCGCGGGAGGGATGGGGATGAGCAGTTCTTC CAIARGRDGDEQFF
. 16 TRBD1 TRBJ1-1 TRBV6-2/TRBV6-3 TGTGCCAGCAGCAACGCCCGGGACAGGGTATACACTGAAGCTTTCTTT CASSNARDRVYTEAFF
. 15 TRBD1 TRBJ1-1 TRBV5-1 TGCGCCAGCAGCTGGACAGGGACAGTGAACACTGAAGCTTTCTTT CASSWTGTVNTEAFF
few 12 . TRBJ2-1 TRBV19 TGTGCCAGTAGAGCCGCCTACAATGAGCAGTTCTTC CASRAAYNEQFF
. 13 TRBD1 TRBJ1-1 TRBV6-2/TRBV6-3 TGTGCCAGCATCAGGACAGGGAGAACTGAAGCTTTCTTT CASIRTGRTEAFF
. 14 TRBD2 TRBJ2-7 TRBV11-1 TGTGCCAGCAGCCTAGACGGACTAGAGTACGAGCAGTACTTC CASSLDGLEYEQYF
few 12 . TRBJ2-7 TRBV15 TGTGCCACCAGCAGAGTTGAGGGCGAGCAGTACTTC CATSRVEGEQYF
. 17 . TRBJ2-5 TRBV5-6 TGTGCCAGCAGCTTGAGGGGGGGCAGCTCTAGGTTGGAGACCCAGTACTTC CASSLRGGSSRLETQYF
few 13 . TRBJ2-7 TRBV19 TGTGCCAGTTCCCTGACCCTGGTCGACGAGCAGTACTTC CASSLTLVDEQYF
few 13 . TRBJ1-5 TRBV10-2 TGCGCCAGCAGGGGGGACGGCAATCAGCCCCAGCATTTT CASRGDGNQPQHF
. 15 . TRBJ1-5 TRBV5-5 TGTGCCAGCAGCTTGGATCAGGGTAGCAATCAGCCCCAGCATTTT CASSLDQGSNQPQHF
. 14 TRBD1 TRBJ1-2 TRBV19 TGTGCCAGTACTGCGGGACAGTCTAACTATGGCTACACCTTC CASTAGQSNYGYTF
many 14 TRBD1 TRBJ1-6 TRBV7-2 TGTGCCAGCAGCAAAGGACAGGGAAATTCACCCCTCCACTTT CASSKGQGNSPLHF
. 15 TRBD1 TRBJ1-2 TRBV11-2 TGTGCCAGCAGTTCTGGGACAGGGGTCCACTATGGCTACACCTTC CASSSGTGVHYGYTF
many 13 . TRBJ2-7 TRBV6-1 TGTGCCAGCAGTGACAGGGTTCTCTACGAGCAGTACTTC CASSDRVLYEQYF
few 18 TRBD2 TRBJ2-7 TRBV4-1 TGCGCCAGCAGCCAAGATCGGTCTAGCGGGCTTCTCTCCTACGAGCAGTACTTC CASSQDRSSGLLSYEQYF
many 15 . TRBJ1-6 TRBV7-2 TGTGCCAGCAGCTTTAGGTCAGGGGATAATTCACCCCTCCACTTT CASSFRSGDNSPLHF
few 14 . TRBJ2-7 TRBV19 TGTGCCAGTAGTATGTGGGAGAAGGACCACGAGCAGTACTTC CASSMWEKDHEQYF
few 12 TRBD1 TRBJ2-7 TRBV7-9 TGTGCCGGGGGGACAGGGGACTACGAGCAGTACTTC CAGGTGDYEQYF
many 13 TRBD1 TRBJ2-5 TRBV7-2 TGTGCCAGCAGCGGACAGGGCCAAGAGACCCAGTACTTC CASSGQGQETQYF
few 15 TRBD2 TRBJ2-1 TRBV7-6 TGTGCCAGCAGCTCCCCCGGGACTAGCGACAATGAGCAGTTCTTC CASSSPGTSDNEQFF
many 14 . TRBJ1-1 TRBV6-1 TGTGCCAGCAGCAATGGGGGGGGACGGTCTGAAGCTTTCTTT CASSNGGGRSEAFF
few 19 TRBD2 TRBJ2-1 TRBV4-1 TGCGCCAGCAGCCAACAAGGAGCTAGCGGGAGGGCCGCTGGCAATGAGCAGTTCTTC CASSQQGASGRAAGNEQFF
few 13 . TRBJ1-1 TRBV20-1 TGCAGACAACAGGGTATTATGAACACTGAAGCTTTCTTT CRQQGIMNTEAFF
few 13 . TRBJ2-2 TRBV4-2 TGTGCCAGCAGCCAAGGTGGGCCCGGGGAGCTGTTTTTT CASSQGGPGELFF
. 13 . TRBJ2-2 TRBV27 TGTGCCAGCACTTATGGAGTTTCCGGGGAGCTGTTTTTT CASTYGVSGELFF
few 14 . TRBJ2-3 TRBV5-1 TGCGCCAGCAGCTTGATACCCAGCACAGATACGCAGTATTTT CASSLIPSTDTQYF
few 17 TRBD2 TRBJ2-1 TRBV4-2 TGTGCCAGCAGCCAAGATGTGGCGACTAGCGGTTACAATGAGCAGTTCTTC CASSQDVATSGYNEQFF
many 14 TRBD2 TRBJ2-1 TRBV7-8 TGTGCCAGCAGCTTCGGGGGAGGGCGCAATGAGCAGTTCTTC CASSFGGGRNEQFF
few 14 . TRBJ2-2 TRBV11-2 TGTGCCAGCAGCTCTGAGAGGGGACTCGGGGAGCTGTTTTTT CASSSERGLGELFF